A selection of T cell receptor beta chains follows, all from one sample in a study of identical twins. TCRdb reprocessed the 5' RACE reads with MiXCR, giving one entry per CDR3 protein. The profile shows more than 350,000 distinct CDR3 sequences, approximately 9.1% of them singletons. The sample taken for sequencing was naive T cells sorted from blood. The receptors come from a woman aged 50 to 65 in good health. Each CDR3 is given without its conserved first and last residue.

V	J	CDR3
TRBV7-9	TRBJ2-1	ASSLAVEQF
TRBV9	TRBJ2-3	ASSVVGGRGRHTQY
TRBV3-1	TRBJ2-3	ASSREGGTDTQY
TRBV3-1	TRBJ2-2	ASSQDPGNTGELF
TRBV20-1	TRBJ2-2	SASRLAGGNGELF
TRBV7-8	TRBJ2-1	ASSLNSGGSDEQF
TRBV7-2	TRBJ2-1	ASSPGLAVEQF
TRBV5-1	TRBJ1-5	ASSLKGGNQPQH
TRBV7-8	TRBJ2-5	ASSLVPVERKETQY
TRBV27	TRBJ2-7	ASSFYRESGVLPYEQY
TRBV7-9	TRBJ2-7	ASQEGSYEQY
TRBV12-3/TRBV12-4	TRBJ2-4	ASSPGDGGIQY
TRBV3-1	TRBJ2-2	ASRVSGTGELF
TRBV10-2	TRBJ1-1	ATWGSLMNTEAF
TRBV6-5	TRBJ2-3	ASSPRRPSGRTDTQY
TRBV7-9	TRBJ2-1	ASRGGSSYNEQF
TRBV6-5	TRBJ2-5	ASSKNPGTSGRAQTQY
TRBV6-2/TRBV6-3	TRBJ1-1	ASTKPVGGMNTEAF
TRBV24-1	TRBJ2-3	ATSDLPSSPWTGGLTDTQY
TRBV12-3/TRBV12-4	TRBJ1-2	ASSYVGGGARVYGYT
TRBV5-1	TRBJ2-5	ASSSGSVKETQY
TRBV2	TRBJ1-4	ASSEVGGAWEKLF
TRBV12-3/TRBV12-4	TRBJ2-1	ASQPPGNEQF
TRBV7-9	TRBJ2-7	ASSPRGGWYEQY
TRBV24-1	TRBJ2-2	ATREPTAGAVGELF
TRBV12-3/TRBV12-4	TRBJ2-1	ASSFYGSSYNEQF
TRBV6-5	TRBJ2-2	ASSSPGEDTGELF
TRBV5-5	TRBJ2-7	ASSLVDSGLVLSYEQY
TRBV12-3/TRBV12-4	TRBJ2-2	ASVRGASGTNTGELF
TRBV20-1	TRBJ2-3	SALPAGEADTQY
TRBV12-3/TRBV12-4	TRBJ2-1	ASSSATLGGGEQF
TRBV7-9	TRBJ1-5	ASSPAAGQPQH
TRBV7-2	TRBJ2-1	ASSFFRGRRTGNEQF
TRBV6-1	TRBJ2-1	ASIAGQGRNEQF
TRBV5-1	TRBJ2-4	ASSWGGGSSRMNIQY
TRBV5-1	TRBJ2-7	ASRPGTSFSYEQY
TRBV12-3/TRBV12-4	TRBJ2-2	ATNAIRLGRTGELF
TRBV12-3/TRBV12-4	TRBJ2-1	ASSGGGVNEQF
TRBV9	TRBJ2-1	ASSVGGQAISNEQF
TRBV14	TRBJ2-7	ASSQLGGVRLQEQY
TRBV12-3/TRBV12-4	TRBJ1-1	ASRLQGPLSEAF
TRBV25-1	TRBJ1-1	ASQDRGLTRNTEAF